Following are 9 T cell receptor beta chains from one sample sequenced in a study of patients and donors after allogeneic stem cell transplantation (dated by TCRdb to 2020 to 2022). Library creation used RT-PCR. Sequenced using a NextSeq 550. In TCRdb, the public reads were trimmed at Q25 with fastp and aligned with MiXCR, with productive beta chains retained. Identical CDR3 protein sequences are pooled into one entry, listed with their most common genes and DNA. The sample contains fewer than 180,000 distinct CDR3 sequences, about a third of them found a single time. The top ten clones comprise about 50% of the sample. Sequencing was performed on blood, either unsorted or a sorted T cell fraction (not recorded which). The origin of the receptors is a human donor who was either an allogeneic HSCT recipient or a stem cell or donor lymphocyte infusion donor (not recorded which). It is not recorded whose cells these are; they may come from a transplant donor.

This chain links TRBV5-1 with TRBJ2-5; the D is unclear. Germline values: CDR1 SGHRS, CDR2 YFSETQ. The CDR3 totals 14 residues. Trimming removed 1 base from V and 5 bases from J, with 12 bases in between. CDR3 region: CASSLLPLGETQYF. As DNA, the CDR3 is TGCGCCAGCAGCTTGTTACCATTGGGGGAGACCCAGTACTTC. Based on the CDR3 plus reference TRBV5-1 and TRBJ2-5, the full variable domain is KAGVTQTPRYLIKTRGQQVTLSCSPISGHRSVSWYQQTPGQGLQFLFEYFSETQRNKGNFPGRFSGRQFSNSRSEMNVSTLELGDSALYLCASSLLPLGETQYFGPGTRLLVL.

In its sample, this clonotype was seen many times. The gene calls are TRBV6-2 or TRBV6-3 and TRBJ1-2; 7 bases are shared with TRBD1. Germline V gives CDR1 MNHEY, CDR2 SVGEGT. V gave up 5 bases and J gave up 2 bases; unmatched junction bases: 2. The CDR3 runs 13 residues. CDR3 sequence (DNA): TGTGCCAGCAGTGAGACAGGGAACTATGGCTACACCTTC. This encodes CASSETGNYGYTF.

In nucleotides, the CDR3 is TGTGCCAGCAGCCGACAAAGGGGGACGGGAGACGGGTATGGCTACACCTTC. This translates into CASSRQRGTGDGYGYTF. This chain connects TRBV4-2 to TRBJ1-2; TRBD1 is a possible D gene (6 bases). Germline V gene sequence: CDR1 LGHNA, CDR2 YNFKEQ. The CDR3 has 17 residues. Trimming pared 4 bases from V and 5 bases from J, leaving 23 bases between.

The V gene is TRBV5-5, the J gene TRBJ2-7, with 8 bases aligning to TRBD1. After removal of 2 bases from V and 6 bases from J, the junction contained 1 base not matched to a gene. The germline CDR1 and CDR2 sequences are SGHKS and YYEKEE (reference sequence). The length of the CDR3 is 12 residues. The CDR3 sequence: CASSFGTGEQYF. In nucleotides, the CDR3 is TGTGCCAGCAGCTTCGGGACAGGCGAGCAGTACTTC. Filled out from reference TRBV5-5 and TRBJ2-7, the complete variable domain reads DAGVTQSPTHLIKTRGQQVTLRCSPISGHKSVSWYQQVLGQGPQFIFQYYEKEERGRGNFPDRFSARQFPNYSSELNVNALLLGDSALYLCASSFGTGEQYFGPGTRLTVT.

The rearrangement joins TRBV5-1 to TRBJ2-1; 10 nucleotides line up with TRBD1. V was clipped by 1 base and J by 2 bases; unmatched bases: 3. Germline CDR1 reads SGHRS; CDR2 reads YFSETQ. The CDR3 has 16 residues. For the CDR3, the DNA is TGCGCCAGCAGCTTGACCGGGACAGGGGCCTACAATGAGCAGTTCTTC. This codes for CASSLTGTGAYNEQFF.

The chain employs TRBV11-2 and TRBJ2-5; 10 bases match TRBD2. There are 18 residues in the CDR3. Per germline, CDR1 SGHAT and CDR2 FQNNGV. V shed 6 bases and J 3 bases; nucleotides not matched to a gene: 16. This CDR3 is CASRRTPLSGGLEETQYF. Here the CDR3 DNA reads TGTGCCAGCAGACGTACACCTCTTAGCGGGGGGCTAGAAGAGACCCAGTACTTC.

This clonotype has more than one count but fewer than ten. V and J are TRBV10-3 and TRBJ2-1; 11 bases are shared with TRBD1. The CDR3 sequence is 16 residues long. The ends lost 5 bases at V and 8 bases at J; junction bases unmatched: 11. Germline lookup yields CDR1 ENHRY and CDR2 SYGVKD. CDR3 region: CAISITGTGGPHEQFF. The CDR3 nucleotides are TGTGCCATCAGTATAACCGGGACAGGGGGACCCCATGAGCAGTTCTTC.

This clonotype was observed many times. The chain recombines TRBV6-1 with TRBJ1-2; D call uncertain. V lost 6 bases and J 6 bases, leaving 14 bases between the germline ends. The CDR3 runs to 13 residues. The germline V gene has CDR1 MNHNS and CDR2 SASEGT. CDR3: CASSVTYEDGYTF. The CDR3 DNA sequence: TGTGCCAGCAGCGTAACCTATGAGGATGGCTACACCTTC.

The J gene is TRBJ2-1, the V gene TRBV20-1; no definite D call. V was trimmed by 1 base and J by 8 bases, leaving 6 bases between them. The CDR3 totals 11 residues. Germline-derived CDR1 and CDR2 are DFQATT and SNEGSKA (reference sequence). The CDR3 loop reads CSARALDEQFF. CDR3 nucleotide sequence: TGCAGTGCTAGAGCCCTAGATGAGCAGTTCTTC.